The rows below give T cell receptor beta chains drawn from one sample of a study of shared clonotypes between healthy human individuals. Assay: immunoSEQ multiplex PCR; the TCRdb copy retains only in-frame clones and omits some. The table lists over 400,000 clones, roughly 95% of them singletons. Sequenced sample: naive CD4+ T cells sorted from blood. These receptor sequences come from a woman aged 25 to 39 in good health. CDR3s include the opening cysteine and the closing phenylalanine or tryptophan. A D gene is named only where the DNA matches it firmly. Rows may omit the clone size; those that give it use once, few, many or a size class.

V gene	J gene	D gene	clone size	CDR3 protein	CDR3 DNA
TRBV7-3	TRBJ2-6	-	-	CASSLGPVAGANVLTF	TGTGCCAGCAGCTTAGGGCCCGTCGCAGGGGCCAACGTCCTGACTTTC
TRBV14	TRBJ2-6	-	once	CASSQDKGARGANVLTF	TGTGCCAGCAGCCAAGATAAAGGGGCGCGAGGGGCCAACGTCCTGACTTTC
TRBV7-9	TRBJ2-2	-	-	CASSFSSAGELFF	TGTGCCAGCAGCTTTTCTAGCGCCGGGGAGCTGTTTTTT
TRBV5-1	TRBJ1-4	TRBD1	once	CASSLSQGARINEKLFF	TGCGCCAGCAGCTTGAGTCAGGGGGCGCGTATTAATGAAAAACTGTTTTTT
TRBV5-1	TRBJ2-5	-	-	CASSLDTRGETQYF	TGCGCCAGCAGCTTGGACACTCGGGGGGAGACCCAGTACTTC
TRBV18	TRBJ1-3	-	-	CASLGGILDSGNTIYF	TGTGCCAGCTTGGGGGGGATCTTGGACTCTGGAAACACCATATATTTT
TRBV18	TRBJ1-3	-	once	CASSPLVDRSSGNTIYF	TGTGCCAGCTCACCACTCGTTGACAGGAGCTCTGGAAACACCATATATTTT
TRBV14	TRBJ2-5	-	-	CASSHLKLVGSLTHQETQYF	TGTGCCAGCAGCCATCTAAAACTCGTGGGGAGCCTAACCCATCAAGAGACCCAGTACTTC
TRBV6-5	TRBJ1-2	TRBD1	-	CASSRDSNLNYGYTF	TGTGCCAGCAGCCGGGACAGCAACCTTAACTATGGCTACACCTTC
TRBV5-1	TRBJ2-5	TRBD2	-	CASSLPSGSDETQYF	TGCGCCAGCAGCTTGCCTAGCGGGAGCGATGAGACCCAGTACTTC
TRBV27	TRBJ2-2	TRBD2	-	CASSSTSGRWVGELFF	TGTGCCAGCAGTTCTACTAGCGGGAGGTGGGTCGGGGAGCTGTTTTTT
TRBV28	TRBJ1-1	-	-	CASSGAGAVNTEAFF	TGTGCCAGCAGTGGAGCGGGGGCCGTGAACACTGAAGCTTTCTTT
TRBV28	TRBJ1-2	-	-	CASRRTVYGYTF	TGTGCCAGCAGGCGGACCGTCTATGGCTACACCTTC
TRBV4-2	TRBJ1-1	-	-	CASSRPWVEGTEAFF	TGTGCCAGCAGCCGACCATGGGTGGAAGGCACTGAAGCTTTCTTT
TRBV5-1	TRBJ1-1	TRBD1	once	CASSLGDREGAFF	TGCGCCAGCAGCTTGGGTGACAGGGAGGGTGCTTTCTTT
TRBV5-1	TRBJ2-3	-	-	CASSLLGGVRDTQYF	TGCGCCAGCAGCTTGCTAGGGGGAGTGAGAGATACGCAGTATTTT
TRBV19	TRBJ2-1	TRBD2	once	CASRPASGRGAYNEQFF	TGTGCCAGTAGGCCCGCTAGCGGGAGGGGGGCCTACAATGAGCAGTTCTTC
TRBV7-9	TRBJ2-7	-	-	CASSPVGGTYEQYF	TGTGCCAGCAGCCCGGTTGGGGGTACCTACGAGCAGTACTTC
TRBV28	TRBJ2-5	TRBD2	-	CAVLTSGSEETQYF	TGTGCCGTCCTGACTAGCGGGAGTGAGGAGACCCAGTACTTC
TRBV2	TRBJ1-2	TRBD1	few	CASRTGRGGYTF	TGTGCCAGCAGGACAGGGCGAGGGGGCTACACCTTC
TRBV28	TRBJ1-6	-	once	CACTDSVRGASPLHF	TGTGCCTGTACGGACAGCGTACGGGGGGCTTCACCCCTCCACTTT
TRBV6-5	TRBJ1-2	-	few	CASSYSAGRPSRGYTF	TGTGCCAGCAGTTACTCGGCAGGGCGCCCCTCCCGTGGCTACACCTTC
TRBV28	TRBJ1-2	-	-	CASSWGSGGYTF	TGTGCCAGCAGTTGGGGTTCGGGAGGCTACACCTTC
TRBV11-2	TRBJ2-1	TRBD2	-	CASSPRLAAYNEQFF	TGTGCCAGCAGCCCCAGACTAGCGGCTTACAATGAGCAGTTCTTC
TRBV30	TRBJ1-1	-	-	CAWSVLRTEAFF	TGTGCCTGGAGTGTACTACGGACTGAAGCTTTCTTT
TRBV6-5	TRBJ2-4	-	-	CASSYSPRRVGIQYF	TGTGCCAGCAGTTACTCACCCCGGAGGGTCGGCATTCAGTACTTC
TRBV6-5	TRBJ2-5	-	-	CASSYSTQKETQYF	TGTGCCAGCAGTTACTCGACTCAGAAAGAGACCCAGTACTTC
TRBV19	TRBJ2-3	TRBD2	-	CASSIGGSRTDTQYF	TGTGCCAGTAGTATCGGCGGGAGCCGCACAGATACGCAGTATTTT
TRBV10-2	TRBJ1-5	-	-	CASSESFSSEVGQPQHF	TGCGCCAGCAGTGAGTCGTTTTCTTCCGAAGTGGGTCAGCCCCAGCATTTT
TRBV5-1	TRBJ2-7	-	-	CASSPPGLSVGEQYF	TGCGCCAGCAGCCCACCAGGGTTATCCGTGGGCGAGCAGTACTTC
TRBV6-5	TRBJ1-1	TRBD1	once	CASSLAGGHTEAFF	TGTGCCAGCAGTCTCGCAGGGGGCCACACTGAAGCTTTCTTT
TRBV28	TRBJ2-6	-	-	CASSLLVGPTGANVLTF	TGTGCCAGCTCCCTCCTTGTGGGGCCCACTGGGGCCAACGTCCTGACTTTC
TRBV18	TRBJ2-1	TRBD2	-	CASSPKQREEYNEQFF	TGTGCCAGCTCACCAAAACAGCGGGAGGAATACAATGAGCAGTTCTTC
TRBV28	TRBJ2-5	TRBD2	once	CASSLASSGRDEQYF	TGTGCCAGCAGTTTAGCGTCTAGCGGGAGGGATGAGCAGTACTTC
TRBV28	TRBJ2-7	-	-	CASSLSGGVAYEQYF	TGTGCCAGCAGTTTGTCCGGAGGCGTCGCCTACGAGCAGTACTTC
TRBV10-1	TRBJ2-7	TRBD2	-	CASSEYGLAGDAYEQYF	TGCGCCAGCAGTGAGTATGGGCTAGCGGGAGATGCATACGAGCAGTACTTC
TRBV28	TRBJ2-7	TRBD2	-	CASNWSGRNEQYF	TGTGCCAGCAATTGGAGCGGGAGAAACGAGCAGTACTTC
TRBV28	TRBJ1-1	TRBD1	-	CASSFAGQGARTEAFF	TGTGCCAGCAGTTTTGCTGGACAGGGGGCGCGGACTGAAGCTTTCTTT
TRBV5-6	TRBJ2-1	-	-	CASSLESLAPHNEQFF	TGTGCCAGCAGCTTGGAGAGCCTAGCGCCACACAATGAGCAGTTCTTC
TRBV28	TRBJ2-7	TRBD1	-	CASSFGRGRGSSYEQYF	TGTGCCAGCAGTTTTGGCAGGGGGCGCGGAAGCTCCTACGAGCAGTACTTC
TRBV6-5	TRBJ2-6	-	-	CASSYSRSGANVLTF	TGTGCCAGCAGTTACTCCCGCTCTGGGGCCAACGTCCTGACTTTC
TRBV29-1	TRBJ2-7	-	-	CSVRTDKLYEQYF	TGCAGCGTTCGAACAGACAAGCTCTACGAGCAGTACTTC